This T cell receptor (beta chain) was identified during a study of blood T cell repertoires in COVID-19. Study context: Collection of acute and convalescent COVID-19 samples took place in the United States, Italy and Spain. T cells, B-cell-depleted T cells, or PBMCs supplied cDNA or gDNA.

This clone was detected only once. Assay: immunoSEQ multiplex PCR; the TCRdb copy retains only in-frame clones and omits some. The sample records 45,000 to 50,000 clones, roughly nine tenths being singletons. Sequenced sample: peripheral blood. The TCR originated in a human donor in a cohort sampled during active COVID-19.

This CDR3 reads CASSGTGELGKLFF. The CDR3 bases are TGTGCCAGTAGTGGAACAGGCGAACTTGGAAAACTGTTTTTT. The V and J genes are TRBV19 and TRBJ1-4; weak D call: TRBD1 (5 bases). The V gene's germline CDR1 is LNHDA and CDR2 SQIVND (reference sequence). The V and J ends lost 5 bases and 10 bases respectively, with 17 bases between them. The CDR3 spans 14 residues.